This T cell receptor (beta chain) was recorded in a study of T cells after yellow fever vaccination. The CDR3 length is 15 residues. Germline V CDR1 and CDR2: MNHEY, SVGEGT. The ends were cut back, 7 bases at V and 0 bases at J, with 10 bases in the middle. TCRdb used MiXCR to reprocess the 5' RACE reads, holding one entry per CDR3 protein. The sample holds about 300,000 distinct CDR3 sequences; around 7% are singletons and the top ten take roughly a sixth. This clonotype has a handful of counts. The genes are TRBV6-2 or TRBV6-3 and TRBJ2-6; D unresolved. The receptor comes from a man younger than 35 who received the YFV17D yellow fever vaccine. Sequenced here: PBMCs, sampled 45 days after the first yellow fever vaccination. The CDR3 is CASTQAASGANVLTF. CDR3 sequence (DNA): TGTGCCAGCACCCAGGCGGCCTCTGGGGCCAACGTCCTGACTTTC.